This T cell receptor (beta chain) was sequenced during a study of cytomegalovirus exposure and HLA in healthy donors. As concerns this clone: The antigen is unknown.

PCR primers comprised 60 Vbeta and 13 Jbeta primers. Only in-frame clones appear in the TCRdb table, and some are missing; sequencing was by immunoSEQ multiplex PCR. The data show tens of thousands of clones, with around 85% seen just once and roughly 2.5% held by the top ten. Study-wide results and limits: According to the study, around 160 TCR beta chains were cytomegalovirus-associated.

Germline CDR1 and CDR2: LNHDA and SQIVND (reference sequence). The CDR3 is 13 amino acids. V lost 5 bases and J lost 4; bases outside the gene matches: 4. V gene TRBV19 combines with J gene TRBJ1-1, with 7 bases identical to TRBD1. The sample was PBMCs. The receptor's source is a man younger than 45 in good health and CMV-seronegative. Here the CDR3 reads CASSDREATEAFF. CDR3 bases: TGTGCCAGTAGTGACAGGGAGGCCACTGAAGCTTTCTTT.